The 27 T cell receptor beta chains below all came from one sample that was sequenced in a study of blood T cell repertoires in COVID-19. Sequencing used immunoSEQ multiplex PCR; TCRdb keeps in-frame clones, though not all of them. In the table there are tens of thousands of clones, around 89% of which are singletons. Material: peripheral blood. The receptors originated from a woman in her sixties with active COVID-19.

This sequence joins TRBV7-3 and TRBJ2-1; D is perhaps TRBD1 (6 bases). The germline CDR1 and CDR2 sequences are SGHTA and FQGTGA. This CDR3 region has 13 residues. The V and J ends lost 4 bases and 9 bases respectively, with 13 bases between them. CDR3 in amino acids: CASSSIQGGEQFF. CDR3 in DNA: TGTGCCAGCAGCTCGATACAGGGTGGTGAGCAGTTCTTC.

The V and J genes are TRBV3-1 (or the pseudogene TRBV3-2) and TRBJ1-4, with D maybe TRBD1 (5 bases). Germline CDR1 reads LGHDT; CDR2 reads YNNKEL (reference sequence). CDR3 length equals 15 residues. V lost 1 base, J lost 3 bases, and 9 bases lay in between. DNA for the CDR3: TGTGCCAGCAGCCAAGGCGGGGGGGCTAATGAAAAACTGTTTTTT. It specifies CASSQGGGANEKLFF.

In its sample, this clone was seen once. V and J are TRBV7-8 and TRBJ2-2; D gene ambiguous. Germline V lookup: CDR1 SGHVS, CDR2 FQNEAQ. The ends were cut back, 10 bases at V and 2 bases at J, with 8 bases in the middle. The CDR3 consists of 12 residues. CDR3: CATHLNTGELFF. In DNA, the CDR3 is TGTGCCACCCATCTAAACACCGGGGAGCTGTTTTTT. The full variable domain, with the rest looked up from reference TRBV7-8 and TRBJ2-2, is GAGVSQSPRYKVAKRGQDVALRCDPISGHVSLFWYQQALGQGPEFLTYFQNEAQLDKSGLPSDRFFAERPEGSVSTLKIQRTQQEDSAVYLCATHLNTGELFFGEGSRLTVL.

The chain is built from TRBV28 and TRBJ1-2, with TRBD1 as a possible D gene (5 bases). Germline assignment: CDR1 MDHEN and CDR2 SYDVKM. The germline V and J ends were trimmed by 5 bases and 2 bases, with 6 bases remaining between them. The CDR3 covers 12 residues. The CDR3 nucleotides are TGTGCCAGCAGTCCAGGGAACTATGGCTACACCTTC. Translated: CASSPGNYGYTF.

This clone was recorded once. The chain carries TRBV29-1 and TRBJ1-1; D unresolved. The CDR3 runs 13 residues. The germline V gene encodes CDR1 SQVTM and CDR2 ANQGSEA. Trimming took off 7 bases at V and 0 bases at J, with 12 bases between the two ends. For the CDR3, the DNA is TGCAGCGCCCAACTCAATATGAACACTGAAGCTTTCTTT. This translates into CSAQLNMNTEAFF.

V is TRBV6-5 and J is TRBJ1-5, with a possible D match to TRBD1 (5 bases). CDR3 length: 13 amino acids. Germline V gene sequence: CDR1 MNHEY, CDR2 SVGAGI. Trimming took 4 bases from V and 9 from J, leaving 13 bases between them. CDR3 bases: TGTGCCAGCAGTTTAGGACAATCATGGCCCCAGCATTTT. This translates into CASSLGQSWPQHF.

This clone turned up a few times. This chain connects TRBV7-3 to TRBJ1-6; unclear D gene. The germline gives CDR1 SGHTA, CDR2 FQGTGA. V was pared by 2 bases and J by 11 bases, with 13 bases between. CDR3 length equals 14 residues. The chain's CDR3 is CASSLVGKRTPLHF. DNA of the CDR3: TGTGCCAGCAGCTTAGTCGGGAAGAGGACACCCCTCCACTTT.

This chain joins TRBV2 and TRBJ1-6, with 8 positions matching TRBD1. The length of the CDR3 is 17 residues. J lost 6 bases, V lost 4 bases, and 11 bases had no gene match. Germline CDR1 is SNHLY and CDR2 is FYNNEI. The CDR3 is CASSARGQAASNSPLHF. The CDR3 DNA sequence: TGTGCCAGCAGTGCGAGGGGACAGGCCGCATCTAATTCACCCCTCCACTTT.

This chain connects TRBV7-9 to TRBJ1-2, with 9 bases that match TRBD1. The V gene end was trimmed by 2 bases and the J gene end by 4 bases; junction bases not matched to a gene: 11. This CDR3 is built from 17 residues. In germline, CDR1 is SEHNR, CDR2 FQNEAQ (reference sequence). The DNA for the CDR3 is TGTGCCAGCAGCTTACCAGAACAGGGGGCGGGTGTCTATGGCTACACCTTC. Translated: CASSLPEQGAGVYGYTF.

This sequence joins TRBV7-9 and TRBJ1-1, with D perhaps matching TRBD1 (5 bases). The germline gives CDR1 SEHNR, CDR2 FQNEAQ (reference sequence). The CDR3 is 15 residues long. V dropped 7 bases and J dropped 0 bases, with 15 bases sitting between them. This chain's CDR3 is CASTVRGSLNTEAFF. CDR3 DNA sequence: TGTGCCAGCACCGTGCGGGGGTCCCTGAACACTGAAGCTTTCTTT.

V and J are TRBV5-1 and TRBJ1-6; TRBD1 might be the D (6 bases). The germline CDR1 and CDR2 sequences are SGHRS and YFSETQ. The CDR3 length is 14 residues. Trimming took 5 bases from V and 5 from J, leaving 11 bases between them. The CDR3 sequence is CASRPGQDNSPLHF. CDR3 nucleotides: TGCGCCAGCAGACCGGGACAAGATAATTCACCCCTCCACTTT.

The V gene is TRBV4-2, the J gene TRBJ2-7; D may be TRBD2 (5 bases). Germline assignment: CDR1 LGHNA and CDR2 YNFKEQ. Trimming stripped 0 bases from V and 3 bases from J, with 9 bases between. The CDR3 runs to 14 residues. CDR3 bases: TGTGCCAGCAGCCAAGATGCGGGTTACTACGAGCAGTACTTC. It encodes CASSQDAGYYEQYF.

The V gene is TRBV6-1, the J gene TRBJ2-1; 8 bases are a match to TRBD2. The germline CDR1 and CDR2 sequences are MNHNS and SASEGT. Trimming took 1 base from V and 2 from J; bases not matched to a gene: 4. This CDR3 region has 16 residues. In nucleotides, the CDR3 is TGTGCCAGCAGTGAAGACACGGGGGGGACCTACAATGAGCAGTTCTTC. Protein product: CASSEDTGGTYNEQFF.

This clone was seen a handful of times. The CDR3 DNA reads as TGTGCCAGCAGCTGGGGACTAGCGACTGAGCAGTTCTTC. This gives the protein CASSWGLATEQFF. The chain carries TRBV5-8 and TRBJ2-1; 10 positions agree with TRBD2. V dropped 3 bases and J dropped 9; count of bases not matched to a gene: 3. The germline V gene has CDR1 SGHTS and CDR2 YDEGEE. There are 13 residues in the CDR3.

The V call is TRBV5-6, the J call TRBJ1-2, with D hard to call. V gave up 5 bases and J gave up 8 bases, with 22 bases separating them. The CDR3 has 15 residues. CDR1 and CDR2 from the germline V gene are SGHDT and YYEEEE. The CDR3 here is CASRIGLLHSRGYTF. Here the CDR3 DNA reads TGTGCCAGCAGAATAGGACTACTTCACAGCAGGGGCTACACCTTC.

This chain joins TRBV5-1 and TRBJ1-1; TRBD1 is a possible D gene (6 bases). Trimming removed 4 bases from V and 7 bases from J, with 14 bases in between. Germline CDR1 reads SGHRS; CDR2 reads YFSETQ. The CDR3 consists of 13 residues. The CDR3 reads CASSPTGLGEAFF. The CDR3 DNA reads TGCGCCAGCAGCCCAACAGGGCTTGGTGAAGCTTTCTTT. Supplemented by reference TRBV5-1 and TRBJ1-1, the full variable domain reads KAGVTQTPRYLIKTRGQQVTLSCSPISGHRSVSWYQQTPGQGLQFLFEYFSETQRNKGNFPGRFSGRQFSNSRSEMNVSTLELGDSALYLCASSPTGLGEAFFGQGTRLTVV.

V gene TRBV11-2 combines with J gene TRBJ2-5, with D possibly being TRBD2 (6 bases). This CDR3 has 14 residues. Germline V lookup: CDR1 SGHAT, CDR2 FQNNGV. Between the trimmed V and J ends, which lost 5 bases and 6 bases, there was a span of 16 bases. Here the CDR3 DNA reads TGTGCCAGCAGCCCCCCGGGGGTTGAGAAGACCCAGTACTTC. Translation gives CASSPPGVEKTQYF.

The chain joins TRBV9 to TRBJ1-3; TRBD1 aligns across 10 bases. The trim removed 4 bases at V and 1 base at J, leaving 11 bases unmatched. Germline V gene lookup returns CDR1 SGDLS and CDR2 YYNGEE. CDR3 length: 18 residues. In DNA, the CDR3 is TGTGCCAGCAGCCCCCAGGCCGGGACAGGGGTTTCTGGAAACACCATATATTTT. It translates to CASSPQAGTGVSGNTIYF.

This clone was seen a single time. This chain links TRBV5-4 with TRBJ1-1, with unresolved D. In germline, CDR1 is SGHNT, CDR2 YYREEE (reference sequence). Trimming pared 1 base from V and 3 bases from J, leaving 13 bases between. This CDR3 is 15 amino acids long. CDR3 DNA: TGTGCCAGCAGCTTGCACTCAACTAGGGACACTGAAGCTTTCTTT. Translation gives CASSLHSTRDTEAFF.

The V gene is TRBV7-9, the J gene TRBJ1-2, with TRBD1 identical over 7 bases. Germline loops: CDR1 SEHNR, CDR2 FQNEAQ (reference sequence). The CDR3 consists of 15 residues. V trimming: 4 bases; J trimming: 4 bases; junction bases outside the gene matches: 9. CDR3 amino acids: CASSSYDRAGYGYTF. In DNA form, the CDR3 reads TGTGCCAGCAGCTCTTATGACAGGGCGGGCTATGGCTACACCTTC.

This chain connects TRBV4-2 to TRBJ1-1; TRBD1 aligns across 7 bases. Germline CDR1 and CDR2: LGHNA and YNFKEQ. V gave up 4 bases and J gave up 5 bases; unmatched junction bases: 10. There are 15 residues in the CDR3. The CDR3 sequence is CASSPFRGQRTEAFF. CDR3 DNA: TGTGCCAGCAGCCCGTTTAGGGGGCAGAGGACTGAAGCTTTCTTT.

The chain is built from TRBV3-1 (or the pseudogene TRBV3-2) and TRBJ2-6, with TRBD2 identical over 11 bases. There are 19 residues in the CDR3. The trim removed 4 bases at V and 4 bases at J, leaving 12 bases unmatched. Germline CDR1 reads LGHDT; CDR2 reads YNNKEL (reference sequence). The CDR3 DNA follows: TGTGCCAGCAGCCCCTCGACTAGCGGGGTAACTCCCGGGGCCAACGTCCTGACTTTC. As protein: CASSPSTSGVTPGANVLTF.

The genes are TRBV2 and TRBJ2-3; 9 nucleotides agree with TRBD2. The junction had 2 bases not matched to a gene; V was cut back by 4 bases and J by 0 bases. CDR1 is SNHLY, CDR2 FYNNEI, per germline. The CDR3 consists of 15 residues. This CDR3 is CASSAGTSSTDTQYF. As DNA, the CDR3 is TGTGCCAGCAGTGCCGGGACTAGCAGCACAGATACGCAGTATTTT.

V usage is TRBV2 and J usage is TRBJ2-5; TRBD1 matches at 7 bases. CDR3 length equals 12 residues. From germline, CDR1 is SNHLY and CDR2 FYNNEI. The trim removed 6 bases at V and 6 bases at J, leaving 4 bases unmatched. The CDR3 DNA is TGTGCCAGCAGAAGGGACAGTAAGACCCAGTACTTC. It specifies CASRRDSKTQYF.

This clone was seen only once. The CDR3 DNA is TGTGCCAGCAGTGAAATTTTTGGGAGGGGACGCCTGAACACTGAAGCTTTCTTT. Translated: CASSEIFGRGRLNTEAFF. The genes are TRBV2 and TRBJ1-1; TRBD1 might be the D (5 bases). This CDR3 spans 18 amino acids. Germline V gene lookup returns CDR1 SNHLY and CDR2 FYNNEI. The V end was cut by 2 bases, the J end by 0 bases, with 19 bases between.

The chain links TRBV5-4 to TRBJ2-7; D possibly corresponds to TRBD1 (6 bases). CDR3 length: 16 residues. Germline V CDR1 and CDR2: SGHNT, YYREEE (reference sequence). The V end was cut by 0 bases, the J end by 1 base, with 14 bases between. CDR3 in amino acids: CASSLGSGESSYEQYF. As DNA, the CDR3 is TGTGCCAGCAGCTTGGGATCAGGGGAGTCATCCTACGAGCAGTACTTC.

V gene TRBV20-1 combines with J gene TRBJ1-2; the D is unclear. Trimming took 5 bases from V and 8 from J, leaving 12 bases between them. This CDR3 is 11 amino acids long. Germline V gives CDR1 DFQATT, CDR2 SNEGSKA (reference sequence). The CDR3 DNA follows: TGCAGTGCTGCCCGGGATAGAGGCTACACCTTC. Encoded protein: CSAARDRGYTF.